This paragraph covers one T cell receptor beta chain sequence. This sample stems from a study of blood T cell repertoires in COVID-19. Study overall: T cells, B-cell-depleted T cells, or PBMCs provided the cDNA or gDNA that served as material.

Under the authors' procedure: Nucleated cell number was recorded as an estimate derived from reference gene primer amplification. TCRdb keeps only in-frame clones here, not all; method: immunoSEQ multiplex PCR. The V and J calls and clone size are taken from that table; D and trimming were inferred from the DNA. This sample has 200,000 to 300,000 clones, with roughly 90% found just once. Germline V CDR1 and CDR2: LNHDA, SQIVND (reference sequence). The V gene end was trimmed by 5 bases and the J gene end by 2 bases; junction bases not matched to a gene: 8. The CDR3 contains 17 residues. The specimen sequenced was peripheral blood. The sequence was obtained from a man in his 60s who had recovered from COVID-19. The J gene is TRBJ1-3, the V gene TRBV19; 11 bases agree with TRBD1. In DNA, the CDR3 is TGTGCCAGTAGTCGATCTCCGGGACAGGGGGCTGGAAACACCATATATTTT. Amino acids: CASSRSPGQGAGNTIYF.